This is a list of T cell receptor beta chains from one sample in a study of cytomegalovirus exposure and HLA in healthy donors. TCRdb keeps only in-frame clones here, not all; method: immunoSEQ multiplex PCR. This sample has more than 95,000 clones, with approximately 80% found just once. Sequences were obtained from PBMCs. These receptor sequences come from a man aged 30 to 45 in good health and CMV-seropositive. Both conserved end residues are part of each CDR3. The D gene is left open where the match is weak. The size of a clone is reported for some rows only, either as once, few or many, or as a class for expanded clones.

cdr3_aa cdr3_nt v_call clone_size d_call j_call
CASRPTGHPAFF TGTGCCAGCAGGCCGACAGGGCACCCAGCTTTCTTT TRBV27 - TRBD1 TRBJ1-1
CASRSRGHTEAFF TGTGCCAGCAGATCCAGGGGGCATACTGAAGCTTTCTTT TRBV7-2 - TRBD1 TRBJ1-1
CASSTWTSGRETDTQYF TGTGCCAGCAGCACCTGGACTAGCGGGAGGGAAACAGATACGCAGTATTTT TRBV11-1 once TRBD2 TRBJ2-3
CASSLRLAGVRETQYF TGTGCCAGCAGCCTCCGACTAGCGGGAGTAAGAGAGACCCAGTACTTC TRBV13 - TRBD2 TRBJ2-5
CASSHPDRVYGYTF TGTGCCAGCAGCCACCCGGACAGAGTATATGGCTACACCTTC TRBV7-3 - - TRBJ1-2
CASRFSGVDVELFF TGCGCCAGCAGATTCAGCGGGGTTGACGTGGAGCTGTTTTTT TRBV5-1 - TRBD2 TRBJ2-2
CASSFGDTQYF TGTGCCAGCAGTTTCGGGGATACGCAGTATTTT TRBV27 - - TRBJ2-3
CASSESGNQPQHF TGTGCCAGCAGTGAATCCGGGAATCAGCCCCAGCATTTT TRBV6-1 - - TRBJ1-5
CASSRDSRYNEQFF TGTGCCAGCAGCCGGGACAGCCGTTACAATGAGCAGTTCTTC TRBV7-3 - TRBD1 TRBJ2-1
CASSSQRSTDTQYF TGTGCCAGCAGTTCCCAGCGGAGCACAGATACGCAGTATTTT TRBV27 - - TRBJ2-3
CASSPWTGGYGYTF TGTGCCAGCAGCCCGTGGACAGGGGGCTATGGCTACACCTTC TRBV9 once TRBD1 TRBJ1-2
CASRGTDDLSTEAFF TGTGCCAGCAGGGGGACTGACGATTTAAGCACTGAAGCTTTCTTT TRBV6-1 - - TRBJ1-1
CASSRMTSGRADEQFF TGTGCCAGCTCACGGATGACTAGCGGGAGGGCCGATGAGCAGTTCTTC TRBV18 - TRBD2 TRBJ2-1
CASSDKPDRVTYEQYF TGTGCCAGCAGCGACAAACCAGACAGGGTCACCTACGAGCAGTACTTC TRBV9 few TRBD1 TRBJ2-7
CASSYKGAYGSPLHF TGTGCCAGCAGTTATAAGGGGGCATACGGTTCACCCCTCCACTTT TRBV28 - TRBD1 TRBJ1-6
CASSFAGTVNSPLHF TGTGCCAGCAGCTTCGCCGGGACAGTTAATTCACCCCTCCACTTT TRBV7-9 - TRBD1 TRBJ1-6
CASRGRGGLTQYF TGTGCCAGCAGGGGGCGGGGTGGGTTGACCCAGTACTTC TRBV7-6 - - TRBJ2-5
CASSFGGTSTYEQYF TGTGCCAGCAGCTTCGGAGGCACGAGCACCTACGAGCAGTACTTC TRBV7-2 - - TRBJ2-7
CASSSGLANTDTQYF TGTGCCAGCAGTTCGGGACTAGCGAACACAGATACGCAGTATTTT TRBV7-9 - TRBD2 TRBJ2-3
CASNRNGGGWTGNTIYF TGTGCCAGCAACCGCAATGGGGGGGGCTGGACTGGAAACACCATATATTTT TRBV28 - - TRBJ1-3
CASSLWTGPTDTQYF TGCGCCAGCAGCTTGTGGACAGGGCCCACAGATACGCAGTATTTT TRBV5-1 - TRBD1 TRBJ2-3
CASSPGTGVTEAFF TGTGCCAGCAGCCCGGGGACAGGGGTCACTGAAGCTTTCTTT TRBV5-4 - TRBD1 TRBJ1-1
CASRNRDTYNEQFF TGTGCCAGCAGGAATCGGGACACCTACAATGAGCAGTTCTTC TRBV11-3 - - TRBJ2-1
CASSLTATTGELFF TGTGCCAGCAGCTTAACAGCGACCACCGGGGAGCTGTTTTTT TRBV7-3 - - TRBJ2-2
CASSLVGPGELFF TGTGCCAGCAGCTTAGTTGGGCCCGGGGAGCTGTTTTTT TRBV7-8 - - TRBJ2-2
CASGLGRRGQETQYF TGTGCTAGTGGTTTGGGTAGGCGAGGCCAAGAGACCCAGTACTTC TRBV12-5 - - TRBJ2-5
CASSSQGINTEAFF TGTGCCAGCAGCTCCCAGGGGATCAACACTGAAGCTTTCTTT TRBV7-3 - - TRBJ1-1
CASSTRGRNTGELFF TGTGCCAGCAGCACCCGGGGGAGGAACACCGGGGAGCTGTTTTTT TRBV11-3 - - TRBJ2-2
CASSIDGSGNTIYF TGTGCCAGTAGTATAGACGGGTCTGGAAACACCATATATTTT TRBV19 - - TRBJ1-3
CASSSDEDYGYTF TGTGCCAGCAGTTCAGACGAGGACTATGGCTACACCTTC TRBV2 few - TRBJ1-2
CASSSHPSGRWYEQYF TGTGCCAGCAGTTCTCATCCTAGCGGGAGGTGGTACGAGCAGTACTTC TRBV7-9 - TRBD2 TRBJ2-7
CACDSSYNEQFF TGTGCCTGCGACAGCTCCTACAATGAGCAGTTCTTC TRBV6-1 - - TRBJ2-1
CASSLGTSGRNYNEQFF TGTGCCAGCAGCTTAGGGACTAGCGGACGGAACTACAATGAGCAGTTCTTC TRBV7-9 - TRBD2 TRBJ2-1
CASSLEAADLYNEQFF TGCGCCAGCAGCTTGGAGGCAGCGGATCTCTACAATGAGCAGTTCTTC TRBV5-1 - - TRBJ2-1
CASSRAGEGPDTQYF TGTGCCAGCAGCCGAGCGGGGGAAGGGCCAGATACGCAGTATTTT TRBV11-3 - TRBD2 TRBJ2-3
CASSVGRGRGNQPQHF TGTGCCAGCTCAGTCGGTAGGGGGAGAGGCAATCAGCCCCAGCATTTT TRBV18 - - TRBJ1-5
CASSVDFSSYGYTF TGTGCCAGCAGCGTGGACTTCTCATCCTATGGCTACACCTTC TRBV7-8 once - TRBJ1-2
CASSILTGANTGELFF TGCGCCAGCAGCATCCTAACAGGCGCGAACACCGGGGAGCTGTTTTTT TRBV5-1 - - TRBJ2-2
CASSYTSEGTDTQYF TGTGCCAGTAGTTACACTAGCGAGGGCACAGATACGCAGTATTTT TRBV19 few TRBD2 TRBJ2-3
CASTREGAYNEQFF TGTGCCAGCACCCGAGAAGGGGCCTACAATGAGCAGTTCTTC TRBV2 - - TRBJ2-1
CAISESTGIETQYF TGTGCCATCAGTGAGTCGACAGGGATAGAGACCCAGTACTTC TRBV10-3 - TRBD1 TRBJ2-5
CSSSLGQGNTEAFF TGTTCCAGCAGCTTAGGACAGGGGAACACTGAAGCTTTCTTT TRBV7-9 - TRBD1 TRBJ1-1
CASSLGRGQPQHF TGTGCCAGCAGCTTAGGCAGGGGGCAGCCCCAGCATTTT TRBV7-2 - TRBD1 TRBJ1-5
CASSQEERRTSGRGSYEQYF TGTGCCAGCAGCCAAGAAGAGAGGAGGACTAGCGGGAGGGGATCCTACGAGCAGTACTTC TRBV4-2 - TRBD2 TRBJ2-7
CASSAAGVAGDSYEQYF TGCGCCAGCAGTGCAGCGGGGGTTGCGGGCGACTCCTACGAGCAGTACTTC TRBV10-2 - TRBD2 TRBJ2-7
CASSMGQGGTEAFF TGCGCCAGCAGTATGGGACAGGGGGGCACTGAAGCTTTCTTT TRBV5-1 - TRBD1 TRBJ1-1
CASSSQGMNTEAFF TGTGCCAGCAGCTCCCAGGGGATGAACACTGAAGCTTTCTTT TRBV7-2 - - TRBJ1-1
CASSGLTSYNEQFF TGTGCCAGCAGCGGACTGACCTCCTACAATGAGCAGTTCTTC TRBV13 - - TRBJ2-1
CAIAGTGATEQYF TGTGCCATCGCCGGGACAGGGGCCACCGAGCAGTACTTC TRBV10-3 - TRBD1 TRBJ2-7
CASSEAEGAGQETQYF TGTGCCAGCAGTGAAGCTGAGGGGGCTGGGCAAGAGACCCAGTACTTC TRBV6-1 - TRBD1 TRBJ2-5
CASSLVGSGALTDTQYF TGTGCCAGCAGCTTAGTCGGTAGCGGGGCGCTTACAGATACGCAGTATTTT TRBV11-2 - TRBD2 TRBJ2-3
CASSLVGTSPHEQYF TGTGCCAGCAGCTTAGTTGGGACATCCCCTCACGAGCAGTACTTC TRBV7-9 - - TRBJ2-7
CASREEAATNEKLFF TGCGCCAGCAGGGAAGAGGCAGCAACTAATGAAAAACTGTTTTTT TRBV5-1 - - TRBJ1-4
CASSNPGYGYTF TGTGCCAGCAGTAACCCGGGCTATGGCTACACCTTC TRBV5-4 - - TRBJ1-2